One T cell receptor beta chain is described in this entry. Its specificity is not known. These data come from a study of fetal regulatory T cell absence and autoimmunity. Study as a whole: IPEX patients had exocrine pancreas autoimmunity without clinical diabetes.

The survey-level immunoSEQ assay was used. The method was immunoSEQ multiplex PCR; TCRdb's version includes in-frame clones alone and lacks a portion of them. The data show approximately 46,000 clones, roughly 80% seen once. The CDR3 loop spans 15 amino acids. The ends were cut back, 0 bases at V and 4 bases at J, with 10 bases in the middle. Germline V gives CDR1 SGHAT, CDR2 FQNNGV. Points from the study as a whole: Broadly similar TRB gene family usage was seen in pancreas and cord blood. Pancreas TCRs were oligoclonally enriched versus cord blood, some clones over 80-fold.

The sample comprised cord blood. This TCR was recovered from a newborn boy with IPEX syndrome. The J gene is TRBJ1-5, the V gene TRBV11-2; D unresolved. This CDR3 reads CASSLDLGSNQPQHF. The CDR3 region has the DNA TGTGCCAGCAGCTTAGATCTCGGGAGTAATCAGCCCCAGCATTTT.